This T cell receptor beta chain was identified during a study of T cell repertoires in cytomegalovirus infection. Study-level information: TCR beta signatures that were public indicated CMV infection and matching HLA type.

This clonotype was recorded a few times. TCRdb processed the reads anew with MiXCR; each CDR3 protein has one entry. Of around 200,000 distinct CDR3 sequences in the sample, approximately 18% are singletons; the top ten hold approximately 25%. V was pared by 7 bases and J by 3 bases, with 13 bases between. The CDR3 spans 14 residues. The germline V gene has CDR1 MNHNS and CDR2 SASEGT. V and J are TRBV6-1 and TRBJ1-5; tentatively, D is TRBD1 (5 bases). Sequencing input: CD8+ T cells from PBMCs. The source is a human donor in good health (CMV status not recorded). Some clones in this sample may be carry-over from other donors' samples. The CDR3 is CASTGGELNQPQHF. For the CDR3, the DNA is TGTGCCAGCACGGGAGGGGAACTCAATCAGCCCCAGCATTTT.